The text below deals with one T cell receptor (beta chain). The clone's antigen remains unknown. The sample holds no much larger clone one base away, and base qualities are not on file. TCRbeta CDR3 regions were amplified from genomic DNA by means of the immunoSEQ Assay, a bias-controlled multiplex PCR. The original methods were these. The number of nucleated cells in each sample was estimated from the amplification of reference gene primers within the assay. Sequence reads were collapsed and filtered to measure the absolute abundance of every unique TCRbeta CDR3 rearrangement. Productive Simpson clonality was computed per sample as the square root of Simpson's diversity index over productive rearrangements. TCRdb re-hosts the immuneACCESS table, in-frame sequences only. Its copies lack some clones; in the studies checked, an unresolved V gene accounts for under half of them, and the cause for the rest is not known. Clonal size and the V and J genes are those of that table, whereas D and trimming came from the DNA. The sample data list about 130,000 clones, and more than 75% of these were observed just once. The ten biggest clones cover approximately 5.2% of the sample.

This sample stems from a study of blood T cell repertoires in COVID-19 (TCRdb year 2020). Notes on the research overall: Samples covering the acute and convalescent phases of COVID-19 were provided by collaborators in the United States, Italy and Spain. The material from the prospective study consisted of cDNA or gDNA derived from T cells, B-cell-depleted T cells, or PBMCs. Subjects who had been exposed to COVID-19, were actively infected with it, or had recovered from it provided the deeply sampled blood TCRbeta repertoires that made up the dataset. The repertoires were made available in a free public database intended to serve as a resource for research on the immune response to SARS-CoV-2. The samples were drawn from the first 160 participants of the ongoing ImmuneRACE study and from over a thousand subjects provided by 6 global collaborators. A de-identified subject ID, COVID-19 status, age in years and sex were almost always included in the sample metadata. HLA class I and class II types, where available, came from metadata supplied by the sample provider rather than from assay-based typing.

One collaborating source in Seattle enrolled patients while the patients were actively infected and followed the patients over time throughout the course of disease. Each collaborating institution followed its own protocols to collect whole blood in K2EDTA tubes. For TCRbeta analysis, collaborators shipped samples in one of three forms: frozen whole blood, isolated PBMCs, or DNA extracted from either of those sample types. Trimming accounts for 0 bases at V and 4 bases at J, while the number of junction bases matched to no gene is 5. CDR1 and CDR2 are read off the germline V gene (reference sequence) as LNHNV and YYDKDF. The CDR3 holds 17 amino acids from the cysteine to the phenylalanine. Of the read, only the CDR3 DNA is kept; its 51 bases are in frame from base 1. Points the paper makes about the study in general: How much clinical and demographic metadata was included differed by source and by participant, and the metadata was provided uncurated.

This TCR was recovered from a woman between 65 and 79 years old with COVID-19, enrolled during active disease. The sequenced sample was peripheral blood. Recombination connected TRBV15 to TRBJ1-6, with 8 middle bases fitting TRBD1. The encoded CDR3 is CATSREPRTGYNSPLHF. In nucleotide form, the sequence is TGTGCCACCAGCAGAGAACCCAGGACAGGGTATAATTCACCCCTCCACTTT.